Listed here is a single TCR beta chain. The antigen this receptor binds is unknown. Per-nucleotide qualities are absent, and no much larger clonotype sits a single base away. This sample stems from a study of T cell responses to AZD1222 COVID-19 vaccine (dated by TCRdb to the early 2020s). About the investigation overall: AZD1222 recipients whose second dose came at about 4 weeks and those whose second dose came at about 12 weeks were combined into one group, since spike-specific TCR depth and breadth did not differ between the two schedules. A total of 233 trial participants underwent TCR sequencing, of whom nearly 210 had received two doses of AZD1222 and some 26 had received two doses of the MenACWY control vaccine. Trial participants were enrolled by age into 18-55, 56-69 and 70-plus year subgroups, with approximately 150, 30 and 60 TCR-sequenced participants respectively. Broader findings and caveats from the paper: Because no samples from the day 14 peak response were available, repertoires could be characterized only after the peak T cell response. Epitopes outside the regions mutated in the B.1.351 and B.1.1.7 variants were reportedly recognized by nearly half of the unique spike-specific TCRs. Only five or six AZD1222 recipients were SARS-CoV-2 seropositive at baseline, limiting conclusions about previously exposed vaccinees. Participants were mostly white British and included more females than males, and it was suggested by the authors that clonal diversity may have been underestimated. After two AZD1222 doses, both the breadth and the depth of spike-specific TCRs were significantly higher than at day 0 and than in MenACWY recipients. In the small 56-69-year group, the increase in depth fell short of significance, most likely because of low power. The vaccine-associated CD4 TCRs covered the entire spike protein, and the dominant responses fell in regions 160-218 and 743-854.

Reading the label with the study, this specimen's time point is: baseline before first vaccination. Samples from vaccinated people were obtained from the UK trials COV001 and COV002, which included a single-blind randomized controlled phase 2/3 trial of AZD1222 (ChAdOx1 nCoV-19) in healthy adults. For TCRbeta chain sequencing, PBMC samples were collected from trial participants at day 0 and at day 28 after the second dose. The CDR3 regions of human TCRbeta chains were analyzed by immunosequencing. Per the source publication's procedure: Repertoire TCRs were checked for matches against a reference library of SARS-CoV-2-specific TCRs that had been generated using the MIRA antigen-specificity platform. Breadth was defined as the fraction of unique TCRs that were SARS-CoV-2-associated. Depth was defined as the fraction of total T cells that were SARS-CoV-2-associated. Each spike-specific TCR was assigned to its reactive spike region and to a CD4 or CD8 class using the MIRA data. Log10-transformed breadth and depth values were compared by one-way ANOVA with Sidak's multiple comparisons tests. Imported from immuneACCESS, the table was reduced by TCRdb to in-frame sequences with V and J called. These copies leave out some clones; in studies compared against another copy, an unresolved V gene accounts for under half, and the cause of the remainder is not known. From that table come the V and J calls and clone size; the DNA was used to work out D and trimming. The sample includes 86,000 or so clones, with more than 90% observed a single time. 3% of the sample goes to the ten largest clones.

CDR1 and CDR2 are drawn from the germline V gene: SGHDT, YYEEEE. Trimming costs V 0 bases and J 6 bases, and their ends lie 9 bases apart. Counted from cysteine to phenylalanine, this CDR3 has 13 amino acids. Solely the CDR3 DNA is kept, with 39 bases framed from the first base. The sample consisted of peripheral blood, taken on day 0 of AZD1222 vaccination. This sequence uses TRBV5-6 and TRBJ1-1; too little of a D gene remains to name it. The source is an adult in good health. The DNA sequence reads TGTGCCAGCAGCTTGGTCCCAGCCCCTGAAGCTTTCTTT. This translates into CASSLVPAPEAFF.